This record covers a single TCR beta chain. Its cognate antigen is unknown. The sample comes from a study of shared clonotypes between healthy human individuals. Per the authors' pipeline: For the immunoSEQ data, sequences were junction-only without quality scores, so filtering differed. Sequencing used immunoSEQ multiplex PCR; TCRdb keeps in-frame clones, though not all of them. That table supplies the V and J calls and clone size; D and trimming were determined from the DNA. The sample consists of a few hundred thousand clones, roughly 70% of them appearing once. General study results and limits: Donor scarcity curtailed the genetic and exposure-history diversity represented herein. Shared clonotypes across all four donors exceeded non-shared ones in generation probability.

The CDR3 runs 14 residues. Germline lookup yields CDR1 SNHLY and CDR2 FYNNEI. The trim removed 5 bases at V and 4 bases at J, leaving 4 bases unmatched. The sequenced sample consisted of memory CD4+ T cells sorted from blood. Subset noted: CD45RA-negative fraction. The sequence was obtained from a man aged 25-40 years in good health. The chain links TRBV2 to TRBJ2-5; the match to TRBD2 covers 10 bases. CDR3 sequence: CASSLLAGLETQYF. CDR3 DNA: TGTGCCAGCAGTCTACTAGCGGGACTAGAGACCCAGTACTTC. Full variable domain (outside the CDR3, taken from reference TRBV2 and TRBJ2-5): EPEVTQTPSHQVTQMGQEVILRCVPISNHLYFYWYRQILGQKVEFLVSFYNNEISEKSEIFDDQFSVERPDGSNFTLKIRSTKLEDSAMYFCASSLLAGLETQYFGPGTRLLVL.